The 30 T cell receptor beta chains reported below all come from one sample, sequenced in a study of T cell changes during pregnancy in multiple sclerosis. Clones were read by immunoSEQ multiplex PCR, and TCRdb kept only the in-frame ones, dropping some. The sample records tens of thousands of clones, under 95% being singletons. The input for sequencing was peripheral blood, taken in the second trimester of pregnancy. These receptor sequences come from a female donor in good health, enrolled as a control in a pregnancy study.

The chain joins TRBV5-1 to TRBJ1-2; D remains unclear. Per the germline V gene, CDR1 is SGHRS and CDR2 is YFSETQ. The V end lost 2 bases, the J end lost 4 bases, and 6 bases lay between the germline ends. The CDR3 totals 12 residues. The CDR3 reads CASSFSGYGYTF. The CDR3 DNA reads TGCGCCAGCAGCTTTTCCGGCTATGGCTACACCTTC.

The rearrangement joins TRBV5-1 to TRBJ1-4; 7 bases map to TRBD1. The CDR3 extends over 14 amino acids. V gave up 4 bases and J gave up 4 bases; unmatched junction bases: 4. Germline V gives CDR1 SGHRS, CDR2 YFSETQ. The CDR3 DNA reads TGCGCCAGCAGCGTGACAGGGCGTAATGAAAAACTGTTTTTT. Encoded protein: CASSVTGRNEKLFF.

CDR3 sequence (DNA): TGCGCCAGCTCGGGACAGGGATTGACTGAAGCTTTCTTT. It is translated as CASSGQGLTEAFF. J is TRBJ1-1 and V is TRBV4-1; 9 bases match TRBD1. V shed 8 bases and J 5 bases; nucleotides not matched to a gene: 6. CDR3 length: 13 residues. Germline V CDR1 and CDR2: MGHRA, YSYEKL.

The table lists this clone with a count of one. The rearrangement uses TRBV2 and TRBJ2-5, with TRBD2 matching over 13 bases. V dropped 7 bases and J dropped 0; count of bases not matched to a gene: 8. The CDR3 length is 17 residues. Germline values: CDR1 SNHLY, CDR2 FYNNEI. The CDR3 loop is CASNGLAGVGNQETQYF. The CDR3 nucleotides read TGTGCCAGCAACGGACTAGCGGGAGTCGGGAACCAAGAGACCCAGTACTTC.

CDR3 protein: CASRVVSGGGYNEQFF. The CDR3 region has the DNA TGTGCCAGCAGGGTCGTCTCAGGGGGAGGTTACAATGAGCAGTTCTTC. The gene calls are TRBV27 and TRBJ2-1; the D gene is possibly TRBD1 (7 bases). There are 16 residues in the CDR3. The V gene's germline CDR1 is MNHEY and CDR2 SMNVEV (reference sequence). Trimming left V 6 bases short and J 4 bases short, with 19 bases between.

The table lists this clone with a count of one. The rearrangement links TRBV5-4 to TRBJ2-1; TRBD2 agrees at 10 bases. The V and J ends lost 3 bases and 3 bases, in that order; junction bases with no gene match: 6. The germline V gene has CDR1 SGHNT and CDR2 YYREEE (reference sequence). The CDR3 is made up of 16 amino acids. CDR3 residues: CASSSPVAGGYNEQFF. The CDR3 bases are TGTGCCAGCAGCTCCCCTGTAGCGGGAGGCTACAATGAGCAGTTCTTC.

This rearrangement joins TRBV6-7 to TRBJ2-7; D is possibly TRBD2 (5 bases). TRBV6-7 is labeled an ORF, and its function is uncertain. V lost 6 bases and J 0 bases, leaving 6 bases between the germline ends. There are 12 residues in the CDR3. CDR3 sequence reads: CASRDFSYEQYF. The CDR3 coding sequence is TGTGCCAGCAGGGACTTCTCCTACGAGCAGTACTTC.

This chain uses TRBV5-4 with TRBJ1-6, with D possibly being TRBD1 (5 bases). The CDR3 totals 14 residues. Germline lookup yields CDR1 SGHNT and CDR2 YYREEE (reference sequence). V was shortened by 4 bases and J by 8 bases, with 13 bases between the two germline ends. This CDR3 is CASSRGVKDSPLHF. DNA for the CDR3: TGTGCCAGCAGCCGGGGGGTAAAGGATTCACCCCTCCACTTT.

The chain couples TRBV18 to TRBJ1-3; maybe TRBD1 (5 bases). CDR1 is KGHSH and CDR2 is LQKENI in the germline V gene. Trimming cost V 5 bases and J 1 base, with 9 bases left between them. This CDR3 is built from 14 residues. The CDR3 coding sequence is TGTGCCAGCTCATTTAGGGGTTCTGGAAACACCATATATTTT. Translation gives CASSFRGSGNTIYF.

A single count supports this clone. This chain connects TRBV6-1 to TRBJ2-7; D might be TRBD1 (6 bases). V shed 0 bases and J shed 2 bases, with 8 bases lying between them. Germline CDR1 MNHNS, CDR2 SASEGT. CDR3 length: 14 amino acids. CDR3 amino acids: CASSEAGAPYEQYF. The CDR3 DNA is TGTGCCAGCAGTGAAGCGGGGGCTCCCTACGAGCAGTACTTC.

The chain joins TRBV7-6 to TRBJ1-4; D call uncertain. CDR1 and CDR2 from the germline V gene are SGHVS and FNYEAQ. The CDR3 covers 15 residues. V lost 3 bases and J lost 4, with 12 bases in between. The CDR3 DNA reads TGTGCCAGCAGCTTGGGCTCATTGGGTAATGAAAAACTGTTTTTT. It codes for CASSLGSLGNEKLFF.

The chain joins TRBV7-9 to TRBJ2-7; D gene uncertain. Deletions cut 8 bases from V and 3 bases from J, with 23 bases between. CDR1 and CDR2 (germline): SEHNR, FQNEAQ (reference sequence). The CDR3 spans 16 residues. CDR3 region: CASVGYYLTNHYEQYF. The CDR3 nucleotides read TGTGCCAGCGTCGGCTACTACCTCACGAATCACTACGAGCAGTACTTC.

The V and J genes are TRBV5-4 and TRBJ2-7; 9 nucleotides match TRBD2. This CDR3 region has 13 residues. CDR1 SGHNT and CDR2 YYREEE come from the germline V gene (reference sequence). The trim removed 2 bases at V and 4 bases at J, leaving 1 base unmatched. The CDR3 DNA is TGTGCCAGCAGCTTTAGCGGGAGTTACGAGCAGTACTTC. Translating gives CASSFSGSYEQYF.

This clone was seen a handful of times. The chain uses TRBV6-4 and TRBJ2-3; TRBD1 agrees at 8 bases. Germline trimming cut 9 bases from V and 2 bases from J; bases unmatched to any gene: 7. Germline assignment: CDR1 MRHNA and CDR2 SNTAGT. This CDR3 is built from 14 residues. In nucleotides, the CDR3 is TGTGCCAGTGCCATGACAGGGGACACAGATACGCAGTATTTT. Its protein product is CASAMTGDTDTQYF.

The chain has TRBV5-1 and TRBJ2-2, with TRBD2 matching over 10 bases. The V gene's germline CDR1 is SGHRS and CDR2 YFSETQ. Trimming cost V 7 bases and J 5 bases; bases outside gene matches: 11. This CDR3 comprises 16 residues. The DNA of the CDR3 is TGCGCCAGCGGAGATAGCGGGGGGACCGGGACCGGGGAGCTGTTTTTT. Protein: CASGDSGGTGTGELFF.

This chain uses TRBV2 with TRBJ2-1; 8 bases align to TRBD2. The CDR3 is 16 amino acids. V shed 6 bases, J shed 5 bases, and the junction held 12 bases outside the gene matches. From germline, CDR1 is SNHLY and CDR2 FYNNEI. The CDR3 loop reads CASSDAKRERHNEQFF. CDR3 DNA: TGTGCCAGCAGCGATGCGAAGCGGGAGCGCCACAATGAGCAGTTCTTC. Variable domain in full (rest from reference TRBV2 and TRBJ2-1): EPEVTQTPSHQVTQMGQEVILRCVPISNHLYFYWYRQILGQKVEFLVSFYNNEISEKSEIFDDQFSVERPDGSNFTLKIRSTKLEDSAMYFCASSDAKRERHNEQFFGPGTRLTVL.

This clone was seen just once. The chain links TRBV5-4 to TRBJ1-2, with 8 bases that match TRBD1. Trimming cost V 3 bases and J 6 bases; bases outside gene matches: 10. CDR3 length: 15 amino acids. Germline CDR1 SGHNT, CDR2 YYREEE (reference sequence). CDR3 bases: TGTGCCAGCAGCTGGGAGGACAGGGAAGTGAATGGCTACACCTTC. It is translated as CASSWEDREVNGYTF.

This chain joins TRBV7-2 and TRBJ2-1; a weak D match, TRBD1 (6 bases). Germline CDR1 SGHTA, CDR2 FQGNSA. The germline V and J ends were trimmed by 9 bases and 9 bases, with 18 bases remaining between them. CDR3 length: 13 amino acids. DNA for the CDR3: TGTGCCAGGATTAGGGACACCGACTCTGAGCAGTTCTTC. This translates into CARIRDTDSEQFF. Drawing the rest from reference TRBV7-2 and TRBJ2-1, the complete variable domain is GAGVSQSPSNKVTEKGKDVELRCDPISGHTALYWYRQSLGQGLEFLIYFQGNSAPDKSGLPSDRFSAERTGGSVSTLTIQRTQQEDSAVYLCARIRDTDSEQFFGPGTRLTVL.

The chain is built from TRBV6-4 and TRBJ2-1; TRBD1 aligns across 7 bases. From germline, CDR1 is MRHNA and CDR2 SNTAGT. The CDR3 covers 15 residues. Trimming removed 5 bases from V and 2 bases from J; junction bases left unmatched: 6. The CDR3 loop reads CASSPTGETYNEQFF. Written as DNA, the CDR3 is TGTGCCAGCAGTCCTACAGGGGAAACCTACAATGAGCAGTTCTTC.

This chain links TRBV15 with TRBJ2-2; TRBD2 aligns across 7 bases. The junction had 6 bases not matched to a gene; V was cut back by 3 bases and J by 5 bases. CDR3 size: 15 residues. Germline V gene lookup returns CDR1 LNHNV and CDR2 YYDKDF (reference sequence). Written as DNA, the CDR3 is TGTGCCACCAGCAGGGGCCAGGGAGGGACCGGGGAGCTGTTTTTT. This codes for CATSRGQGGTGELFF.

The rearrangement joins TRBV19 to TRBJ1-2; D might be TRBD1 (5 bases). V lost 4 bases to trimming and J lost 4 bases, with 19 bases between them. CDR3 length: 16 amino acids. Germline CDR1 reads LNHDA; CDR2 reads SQIVND (reference sequence). CDR3 in amino acids: CASSRPLTGYGYGYTF. CDR3 in DNA: TGTGCCAGTAGTAGGCCCCTTACAGGTTACGGCTATGGCTACACCTTC.

The chain combines TRBV28 with TRBJ2-1, with 7 nucleotides matching TRBD2. CDR1 and CDR2 (germline): MDHEN, SYDVKM. The CDR3 loop spans 18 amino acids. J gave up 6 bases and V 6 bases, and 20 bases lay outside the gene matches. The CDR3, as DNA: TGTGCCAGCAGAAATAACGACGGGGGGTTCTTTTCGGGCAATGAGCAGTTCTTC. Translated: CASRNNDGGFFSGNEQFF. Full variable domain (outside the CDR3, taken from reference TRBV28 and TRBJ2-1): DVKVTQSSRYLVKRTGEKVFLECVQDMDHENMFWYRQDPGLGLRLIYFSYDVKMKEKGDIPEGYSVSREKKERFSLILESASTNQTSMYLCASRNNDGGFFSGNEQFFGPGTRLTVL.

The V call is TRBV7-9, the J call TRBJ1-2; TRBD1 aligns across 9 bases. The CDR3 runs 16 residues. Germline V gene data show CDR1 as SEHNR and CDR2 as FQNEAQ (reference sequence). The V segment lost 4 bases and the J segment 8 bases; nucleotides outside the gene matches: 14. The CDR3 nucleotides read TGTGCCAGCAGCTCCCCCGGGACAGGGAGCTCAGACGGCTACACCTTC. Translating gives CASSSPGTGSSDGYTF.

As concerns this clone: One junction end disagrees with the germline gene, perhaps due to a read error. The chain joins TRBV7-7 to TRBJ2-1, with 8 bases that match TRBD2. This CDR3 spans 15 amino acids. Germline V CDR1 and CDR2: SSHAT, FNYEAQ (reference sequence). The CDR3 nucleotides are TGTGCTAGCAGCTTGAGCGGGAGCTCCTACAATGAGCAGTTCTTC. This translates into CASSLSGSSYNEQFF.

This clone was observed once. The rearrangement links TRBV2 to TRBJ1-2, with 10 nucleotides matching TRBD1. This CDR3 region has 19 residues. The germline V gene has CDR1 SNHLY and CDR2 FYNNEI. J gave up 4 bases and V 4 bases, and 18 bases lay outside the gene matches. The CDR3 region is CASSVGFGTGDPKGYGYTF. The CDR3 DNA follows: TGTGCCAGCAGTGTTGGATTTGGGACAGGGGACCCAAAAGGCTATGGCTACACCTTC.

This rearrangement joins TRBV28 to TRBJ2-1; 9 nucleotides line up with TRBD2. V trimming: 5 bases; J trimming: 9 bases; junction bases outside the gene matches: 14. CDR3 length: 16 residues. CDR1 is MDHEN and CDR2 is SYDVKM in the germline V gene. DNA for the CDR3: TGTGCCAGCAGTCCTCTAGCGGGGAGGTCGGACGGTGAGCAGTTCTTC. This sequence encodes CASSPLAGRSDGEQFF.

CDR3 DNA sequence: TGTGCCAGCCCTACAGGTCGGAGTGTTGAGGAGACCCAGTACTTC. Its translation: CASPTGRSVEETQYF. The chain recombines TRBV5-8 with TRBJ2-5; weak D call: TRBD1 (5 bases). Germline values: CDR1 SGHTS, CDR2 YDEGEE. CDR3 length: 15 amino acids. V lost 7 bases, J lost 5 bases, and 21 bases lay in between.

The J gene is TRBJ2-3, the V gene TRBV7-3, with D tentatively TRBD2 (6 bases). This CDR3 region has 15 residues. V was trimmed by 4 bases and J by 0 bases, leaving 11 bases between them. The germline gives CDR1 SGHTA, CDR2 FQGTGA. For the CDR3, the DNA is TGTGCCAGCAGCTCCCGTAGCGGCAGCACAGATACGCAGTATTTT. Translation: CASSSRSGSTDTQYF.

This chain joins TRBV6-5 and TRBJ2-7, with 9 bases identical to TRBD2. V lost 4 bases and J lost 7; bases outside the gene matches: 11. Germline loops: CDR1 MNHEY, CDR2 SVGAGI. The CDR3 has 15 residues. The CDR3 sequence: CASSWGVAGVGEQYF. The CDR3 DNA follows: TGTGCCAGCAGTTGGGGGGTAGCGGGAGTTGGGGAGCAGTACTTC.

V and J are TRBV19 and TRBJ1-2, with D perhaps matching TRBD1 (5 bases). CDR1 LNHDA and CDR2 SQIVND come from the germline V gene (reference sequence). Trimming left V 8 bases short and J 2 bases short, with 15 bases between. The CDR3 consists of 14 residues. Written as DNA, the CDR3 is TGTGCCAGTCTGGGGACTGGGCAGAACTATGGCTACACCTTC. Translating it yields CASLGTGQNYGYTF. Filled out from reference TRBV19 and TRBJ1-2, the complete variable domain reads DGGITQSPKYLFRKEGQNVTLSCEQNLNHDAMYWYRQDPGQGLRLIYYSQIVNDFQKGDIAEGYSVSREKKESFPLTVTSAQKNPTAFYLCASLGTGQNYGYTFGSGTRLTVV.